This is a list of T cell receptor beta chains from one sample in a study of T-cell reconstitution after alpha-beta-depleted transplantation in children. Each CDR3 protein gets one entry after TCRdb re-called the PCR reads with MiXCR. The repertoire has 350,000 to 400,000 distinct CDR3 sequences, roughly 15% of them found once; the top ten carry 3.5% to 4.5%. The specimen comprised PBMCs, sampled from the stem cell graft. These receptor sequences come from a human donor who donated a stem cell graft to a child with Fanconi anemia. CDR3s include the opening cysteine and the closing phenylalanine or tryptophan. Fields, in order: J gene, D gene, clone size, V gene, CDR3 protein, CDR3 DNA. D genes are given only for firm matches. Not all rows give a size; the values are once, few, many and, for expanded clones, a class.

TRBJ2-3 | . | . | TRBV19 | CASTIGRRTDTQYF | TGTGCCAGTACGATCGGGCGTCGCACAGATACGCAGTATTTT
TRBJ2-1 | TRBD2 | many | TRBV11-2 | CASSLGLAHEQFF | TGTGCCAGCAGCTTAGGACTAGCTCACGAGCAGTTCTTC
TRBJ2-1 | TRBD2 | many | TRBV9 | CASSKPPASGGANEQFF | TGTGCCAGCAGCAAACCCCCTGCTAGCGGGGGGGCAAATGAGCAGTTCTTC
TRBJ1-1 | . | many | TRBV3-1 | CASSRTGVANTEAFF | TGTGCCAGCAGCCGGACGGGGGTTGCGAACACTGAAGCTTTCTTT
TRBJ2-2 | TRBD2 | few | TRBV5-1 | CASSFFPSGGDTGELFF | TGCGCCAGCAGCTTCTTTCCTAGCGGGGGCGACACCGGGGAGCTGTTTTTT
TRBJ1-6 | . | many | TRBV29-1 | CSVQGQPNSPLHF | TGCAGCGTCCAGGGACAACCGAATTCACCCCTCCACTTT
TRBJ2-3 | . | many | TRBV5-1 | CASSLENTQYF | TGCGCCAGCAGCTTGGAGAATACGCAGTATTTT
TRBJ1-2 | TRBD1 | . | TRBV29-1 | CSAEGQVSGYTF | TGCAGCGCCGAGGGACAGGTCTCTGGCTACACCTTC
TRBJ1-2 | . | . | TRBV3-1 | CASSHGQRYRISTF | TGTGCCAGCAGCCACGGACAGAGATACCGCATCTCCACCTTC
TRBJ2-1 | . | few | TRBV18 | CASSRTESSYNEQFF | TGTGCCAGCTCGAGGACGGAAAGCTCCTACAATGAGCAGTTCTTC
TRBJ1-1 | . | . | TRBV6-1 | CASSRRQSTKANTEAFF | TGTGCCAGCAGCCGGCGACAGTCCACCAAGGCAAACACTGAAGCTTTCTTT
TRBJ2-1 | . | . | TRBV5-1 | CASSLAGQSYNEQFF | TGCGCCAGCAGCTTGGCCGGACAGTCATACAATGAGCAGTTCTTC
TRBJ1-4 | . | few | TRBV5-1 | CASSGDGGTNEKLFF | TGCGCCAGCAGTGGAGATGGGGGGACTAATGAAAAACTGTTTTTT
TRBJ1-3 | . | . | TRBV19 | CASSISAISGNTIYF | TGTGCCAGTAGTATATCGGCGATCTCTGGAAACACCATATATTTT
TRBJ1-1 | . | . | TRBV10-3 | CAIRGTSNTEAFF | TGTGCCATCAGAGGGACATCTAACACTGAAGCTTTCTTT
TRBJ2-7 | TRBD1 | many | TRBV29-1 | CSVGTGNEQYF | TGCAGCGTCGGGACAGGGAACGAGCAGTACTTC
TRBJ2-2 | . | many | TRBV6-1 | CASSDRHDTGELFF | TGTGCCAGCAGTGATCGACATGACACCGGGGAGCTGTTTTTT
TRBJ2-3 | . | few | TRBV7-9 | CASSSGNPTDTQYF | TGTGCCAGCAGCTCCGGAAATCCCACAGATACGCAGTATTTT
TRBJ2-1 | . | few | TRBV7-8 | CASSPININNEQFF | TGTGCCAGCAGCCCGATCAACATCAACAATGAGCAGTTCTTC
TRBJ1-6 | . | few | TRBV6-5 | CASSSPSSNYNSPLHF | TGTGCCAGCAGTTCGCCCTCAAGTAACTATAATTCACCCCTCCACTTT
TRBJ2-3 | . | few | TRBV25-1 | CASGHWSGEGDTQYF | TGTGCCAGCGGCCATTGGTCGGGAGAGGGAGATACGCAGTATTTT